Described below is a single TCR beta chain sequence and its context. Data came from immunoSEQ multiplex PCR; TCRdb stores just in-frame clones and leaves some out. Of around 40,000 clones in the sample, roughly 83% were seen once. This sample was included in a study of PD-1 blockade in mismatch repair-deficient tumors. All patients were mismatch repair deficient, assessed by either PCR or immunohistochemistry. TCR sequencing covered a few patients who responded to pembrolizumab. The CDR3 loop spans 15 amino acids. After removal of 0 bases from V and 3 bases from J, the junction contained 6 bases not matched to a gene. CDR1 SQVTM and CDR2 ANQGSEA come from the germline V gene.

This rearrangement joins TRBV29-1 to TRBJ2-7; 9 nucleotides match TRBD1. This clonotype was obtained from an adult with mismatch repair-deficient cancer. The sequencing here drew on peripheral blood, taken 4 weeks after starting pembrolizumab. The CDR3 loop reads CSVEDPGTGRYEQYF. The DNA for the CDR3 is TGCAGCGTTGAAGATCCTGGGACAGGGCGCTACGAGCAGTACTTC.